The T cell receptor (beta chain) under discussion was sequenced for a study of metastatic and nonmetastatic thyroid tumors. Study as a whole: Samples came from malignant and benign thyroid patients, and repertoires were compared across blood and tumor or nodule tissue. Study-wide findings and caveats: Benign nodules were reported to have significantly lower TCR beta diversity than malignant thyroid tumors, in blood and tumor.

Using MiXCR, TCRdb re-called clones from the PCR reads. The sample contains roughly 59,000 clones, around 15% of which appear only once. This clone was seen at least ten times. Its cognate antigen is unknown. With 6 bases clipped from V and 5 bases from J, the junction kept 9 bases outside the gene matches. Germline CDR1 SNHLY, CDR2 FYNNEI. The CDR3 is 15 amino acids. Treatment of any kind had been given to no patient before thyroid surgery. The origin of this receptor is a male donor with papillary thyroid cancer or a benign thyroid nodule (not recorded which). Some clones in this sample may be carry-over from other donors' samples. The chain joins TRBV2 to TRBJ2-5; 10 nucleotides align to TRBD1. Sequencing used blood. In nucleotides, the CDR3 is TGTGCCAGCAGAACGACAGGGGGCGCGGGGGAGACCCAGTACTTC. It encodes CASRTTGGAGETQYF.